This T cell receptor beta chain was captured in a study of control samples from healthy donors and cancer patients. Profiled with immunoSEQ multiplex PCR; TCRdb holds only in-frame clones, not every one. The sample consists of about 98,000 clones, 79% of them appearing once. V shed 6 bases and J 5 bases; nucleotides not matched to a gene: 22. The length of the CDR3 is 19 residues. Germline CDR1 is MNHEY and CDR2 is SVGEGT. The specimen sequenced was blood. The clonotype comes from a woman in her twenties or thirties in good health. J is TRBJ2-3 and V is TRBV6-2 or TRBV6-3, with 8 bases matching TRBD2. The CDR3 protein is CASSSPVAGGVILGDTQYF. In DNA, the CDR3 is TGTGCCAGCAGCTCACCCGTGGCGGGGGGCGTGATTTTGGGAGATACGCAGTATTTT.